This T cell receptor (beta chain) is drawn from a study of blood T cell repertoires in COVID-19. Sequencing was performed with immunoSEQ multiplex PCR; in TCRdb, only in-frame clones are kept and a portion is missing. The sample contains 90,000 to 150,000 clones, 80% to 90% of which appear only once. The germline V and J ends were trimmed by 3 bases and 1 base, with 20 bases remaining between them. CDR1 and CDR2 from the germline V gene are SGHAT and FQNNGV. This CDR3 has 18 residues. Input material: peripheral blood. The TCR was taken from a human donor in a cohort sampled during active COVID-19. The chain has TRBV11-2 and TRBJ2-3; D gene ambiguous. For the CDR3, the DNA is TGTGCCAGCAGCTTGCTACTCTCAGGTTCTCGCGGCACAGATACGCAGTATTTT. It codes for CASSLLLSGSRGTDTQYF.